The 27 T cell receptor beta chains listed next were all sequenced from one sample in a study of T cells in Graves' hyperthyroidism and ophthalmopathy. Amplification of TCR beta CDR3 regions was performed using RNA transcripts as template. First-round RT-PCR with HTBI primers amplified the TCR CDR3 region. TCRdb ran MiXCR on the multiplex PCR reads and lists one entry per CDR3 protein. The data hold some 600,000 distinct CDR3 sequences, with roughly 13% observed a single time. Sequencing used blood. These receptors were collected from a woman aged 25 to 39 with Graves' hyperthyroidism that later progressed to Graves' ophthalmopathy.

Worth noting for this clonotype: It may be a read error: a sequence one base away is much more abundant. In nucleotides, the CDR3 is TGTGCCAGCAGCGTAGGAGACCTAGCCAAAAACATTCAGTACTTC. The encoded protein is CASSVGDLAKNIQYF. The chain has TRBV9 and TRBJ2-4; D gene unclear. The ends were cut back, 0 bases at V and 0 bases at J, with 7 bases in the middle. Germline assignment: CDR1 SGDLS and CDR2 YYNGEE. This CDR3 contains 15 residues.

This clonotype was recorded many times. V gene TRBV19 combines with J gene TRBJ1-1; D remains unclear. There are 15 residues in the CDR3. The germline V gene has CDR1 LNHDA and CDR2 SQIVND (reference sequence). The germline V and J ends were trimmed by 6 bases and 1 base, with 15 bases remaining between them. This chain's CDR3 is CASSPDVGSNTEAFF. CDR3 nucleotides: TGTGCCAGTAGCCCAGACGTGGGGTCGAACACTGAAGCTTTCTTT.

The rearrangement links TRBV7-6 to TRBJ2-7; 12 bases fit TRBD2. The germline gives CDR1 SGHVS, CDR2 FNYEAQ. The trim removed 3 bases at V and 9 bases at J, leaving 9 bases unmatched. The CDR3 has 15 residues. In nucleotides, the CDR3 is TGTGCCAGCAGCTTCGAGGCTAGCGGGAGGGAAAGGCAGTACTTC. It translates to CASSFEASGRERQYF. Looking up the rest from reference TRBV7-6 and TRBJ2-7 gives the full variable domain: GAGVSQSPRYKVTKRGQDVALRCDPISGHVSLYWYRQALGQGPEFLTYFNYEAQQDKSGLPNDRFSAERPEGSISTLTIQRTEQRDSAMYRCASSFEASGRERQYFGPGTRLTVT.

This clonotype was picked up a small number of times. The chain joins TRBV25-1 to TRBJ1-1, with a tentative D call TRBD1 (6 bases). The CDR3 runs to 14 residues. In germline, CDR1 is MGHDK, CDR2 SYGVNS. The V and J ends lost 7 bases and 1 base respectively, with 13 bases between them. The CDR3 DNA follows: TGTGCCAGCATCAAAGGGGGACCGAACACTGAAGCTTTCTTT. Protein: CASIKGGPNTEAFF.

V is TRBV12-3 or TRBV12-4 and J is TRBJ2-2; TRBD2 might be the D (11 bases). This CDR3 is 20 amino acids long. V lost 7 bases and J lost 6, with 33 bases in between. As DNA, the CDR3 is TGTGCCAGCACCGAATCCGGGACAGGGGAACTAGCGGGAGTACCCGGGGAGCTGTTTTTT. The encoded protein is CASTESGTGELAGVPGELFF.

This chain joins TRBV30 and TRBJ2-7; D is uncertain. The CDR3 consists of 14 residues. Germline V gene lookup returns CDR1 GTSNPN and CDR2 SVGIG (reference sequence). Trimming pared 0 bases from V and 1 base from J, leaving 10 bases between. CDR3 bases: TGTGCCTGGAGTGTTATGTTGGATTCCTACGAGCAGTACTTC. As protein: CAWSVMLDSYEQYF.

In its sample, this clonotype was seen many times. CDR3 sequence: CAIQGTGGTNTEAFF. DNA of the CDR3: TGTGCCATCCAAGGGACAGGGGGTACGAACACTGAAGCTTTCTTT. The chain links TRBV10-3 to TRBJ1-1, with 11 positions matching TRBD1. J was trimmed by 1 base and V by 8 bases; bases with no gene match: 6. The length of the CDR3 is 15 residues. The germline gives CDR1 ENHRY, CDR2 SYGVKD.

With regard to this clonotype: A much more abundant neighbour one base away suggests this may be a read error. The chain uses TRBV4-1 and TRBJ1-5; TRBD1 agrees at 7 bases. The CDR3 loop spans 15 amino acids. The germline V gene encodes CDR1 MGHRA and CDR2 YSYEKL. The CDR3 DNA is TGCGCCAGCAGCACGAATACAGGGGAGTCTCAGCCCCGGCATTTT. Protein sequence: CASSTNTGESQPRHF.

This clonotype was seen at least ten times. The genes are TRBV7-2 and TRBJ2-2, with D possibly matching TRBD2 (5 bases). Looked up from germline, CDR1 is SGHTA and CDR2 is FQGNSA. This CDR3 is built from 16 residues. Between the trimmed V and J ends, which lost 8 bases and 3 bases, there was a span of 19 bases. The CDR3 bases are TGTGCCAGCGGGCCTTTCGGGAAGGGTGACACCGGGGAGCTGTTTTTT. It codes for CASGPFGKGDTGELFF.

This clonotype has ten or more counts. The CDR3 spells CSALGDGRSYEQYF. CDR3 coding DNA: TGCAGTGCTCTAGGCGACGGGCGCTCCTACGAGCAGTACTTC. This rearrangement joins TRBV20-1 to TRBJ2-7; D gene ambiguous. The CDR3 contains 14 residues. Deletions cut 5 bases from V and 0 bases from J, with 14 bases between. The germline CDR1 and CDR2 sequences are DFQATT and SNEGSKA (reference sequence).

This clonotype turned up a few times. The chain employs TRBV28 and TRBJ1-5, with TRBD1 matching over 9 bases. The CDR3 extends over 17 amino acids. Germline V gene lookup returns CDR1 MDHEN and CDR2 SYDVKM. V lost 6 bases and J lost 2; bases outside the gene matches: 11. Written as DNA, the CDR3 is TGTGCCAGCAGCCGTACTGACAGGGGGGGAGGCAATCAGCCCCAGCATTTT. This translates into CASSRTDRGGGNQPQHF.

This clonotype was counted between two and nine times. V and J are TRBV29-1 and TRBJ2-2; D is uncertain. Germline V lookup: CDR1 SQVTM, CDR2 ANQGSEA. The V and J ends lost 7 bases and 1 base respectively, with 10 bases between them. The CDR3 runs 13 residues. CDR3 coding DNA: TGCAGCGGGCGAACTGAGAACACCGGGGAGCTGTTTTTT. Encoded protein: CSGRTENTGELFF.

This clonotype has only a few counts. The CDR3: CASTDSLNYGYTF. In nucleotides, the CDR3 is TGTGCCAGCACAGACAGTCTTAACTATGGCTACACCTTC. This chain links TRBV27 with TRBJ1-2, with D maybe TRBD1 (5 bases). Per the germline V gene, CDR1 is MNHEY and CDR2 is SMNVEV (reference sequence). V lost 7 bases, J lost 1 base, and 10 bases lay in between. CDR3 length: 13 residues.

The table lists this clonotype with many counts. The rearrangement joins TRBV6-1 to TRBJ2-7; 10 positions agree with TRBD1. After removal of 6 bases from V and 2 bases from J, the junction contained 10 bases not matched to a gene. This CDR3 region has 16 residues. Germline V gene sequence: CDR1 MNHNS, CDR2 SASEGT. The DNA of the CDR3 is TGTGCCAGCAGAGGCCGGGACAGGGGACCCCCCTACGAGCAGTACTTC. This gives the protein CASRGRDRGPPYEQYF.

This clonotype was observed at least ten times. The chain carries TRBV28 and TRBJ2-5; 9 bases map to TRBD2. This CDR3 is built from 16 residues. Germline values: CDR1 MDHEN, CDR2 SYDVKM. The V segment lost 5 bases and the J segment 4 bases; nucleotides outside the gene matches: 11. The chain's CDR3 is CASSSVGGRARETQYF. CDR3 DNA sequence: TGTGCCAGCAGTAGTGTTGGCGGGAGGGCCCGAGAGACCCAGTACTTC.

In this sample, this clonotype turned up many times. The gene calls are TRBV7-9 and TRBJ2-1; D may be TRBD1 (5 bases). The length of the CDR3 is 13 residues. V was pared by 8 bases and J by 7 bases, with 15 bases between. CDR1 and CDR2 from the germline V gene are SEHNR and FQNEAQ (reference sequence). CDR3 loop: CASGPQGLNEQFF. The CDR3 nucleotides read TGTGCCAGCGGACCTCAGGGTCTAAATGAGCAGTTCTTC.

This clonotype was found many times. This chain uses TRBV11-3 with TRBJ2-1, with a weak D call TRBD2 (6 bases). CDR1 is SGHNT, CDR2 YENEEA, per germline. Trimming removed 8 bases from V and 2 bases from J, with 16 bases in between. This CDR3 spans 15 amino acids. CDR3 region: CASGLRGGAYNEQFF. Here the CDR3 DNA reads TGTGCCAGCGGTCTCCGGGGAGGAGCCTACAATGAGCAGTTCTTC.

A few counts support this clonotype. This chain uses TRBV5-4 with TRBJ2-5; 8 positions match TRBD1. The V and J ends lost 2 bases and 5 bases, in that order; junction bases with no gene match: 8. The CDR3 runs 15 residues. Germline CDR1 SGHNT, CDR2 YYREEE (reference sequence). CDR3 protein: CASSLRTGSVETQYF. The CDR3 DNA follows: TGTGCCAGCAGCTTACGGACAGGGAGCGTCGAGACCCAGTACTTC.

There are a few counts of this clonotype. This chain links TRBV19 with TRBJ1-5, with D hard to call. In germline, CDR1 is LNHDA, CDR2 SQIVND (reference sequence). Trimming shortened V by 6 bases and J by 2 bases, and 8 bases separated the two germline ends. CDR3 size: 13 residues. The CDR3 here is CASRNNGNQPQHF. The CDR3 region has the DNA TGTGCCAGTAGAAATAACGGCAATCAGCCCCAGCATTTT.

This clonotype was seen a single time. A much larger clone sits a single nucleotide away, making a read error possible. The V gene is TRBV6-2 or TRBV6-3, the J gene TRBJ2-5, with 7 bases aligning to TRBD1. CDR1 and CDR2 from the germline V gene are MNHEY and SVGEGT. CDR3 length equals 14 residues. CDR3 bases: TGTGCCAACAGTGCCCGACAGGGTTGGGAGACCCAGTACTTC. Protein sequence: CANSARQGWETQYF.

In this sample, this clonotype turned up a few times. V gene TRBV4-2 combines with J gene TRBJ2-7; unclear D gene. The CDR3 spans 16 residues. Trimming removed 0 bases from V and 2 bases from J, with 14 bases in between. In germline, CDR1 is LGHNA, CDR2 YNFKEQ. CDR3 loop: CASSQDQSGVTYEQYF. CDR3 DNA sequence: TGTGCCAGCAGCCAAGATCAGTCGGGCGTCACCTACGAGCAGTACTTC.

The chain has TRBV18 and TRBJ1-5; D not certain. CDR1 and CDR2 from the germline V gene are KGHSH and LQKENI. The CDR3 covers 16 residues. V shed 2 bases and J shed 1 base, with 12 bases lying between them. CDR3 nucleotides: TGTGCCAGCTCACCAGGTGTGGGGTCAAGCAATCAGCCCCAGCATTTT. It is translated as CASSPGVGSSNQPQHF.

There are many counts of this clonotype. The rearrangement uses TRBV20-1 and TRBJ1-6; D remains ambiguous. From germline, CDR1 is DFQATT and CDR2 SNEGSKA (reference sequence). Trimming pared 3 bases from V and 9 bases from J, leaving 3 bases between. The CDR3 consists of 10 residues. CDR3 sequence: CSASASPLHF. The DNA for the CDR3 is TGCAGTGCTAGTGCTTCACCCCTCCACTTT.

The genes are TRBV29-1 and TRBJ2-1, with TRBD2 identical over 8 bases. Per germline, CDR1 SQVTM and CDR2 ANQGSEA. This CDR3 is 17 amino acids long. The V and J ends lost 6 bases and 4 bases, in that order; junction bases with no gene match: 17. The CDR3 DNA follows: TGCAGCGTGAAATACCGAGCGGGAGTGGGGCCATACAATGAGCAGTTCTTC. Residues: CSVKYRAGVGPYNEQFF.

This clonotype was seen a few times. V is TRBV7-9 and J is TRBJ2-7; 7 bases agree with TRBD1. The CDR3 spans 16 residues. Germline CDR1 SEHNR, CDR2 FQNEAQ (reference sequence). V lost 3 bases to trimming and J lost 5 bases; unmatched junction nucleotides: 13. The CDR3 reads CASSFPLTGIIDEQYF. In DNA, the CDR3 is TGTGCCAGCAGCTTCCCCTTGACAGGGATAATCGACGAGCAGTACTTC.

This clonotype was seen a handful of times. The V gene is TRBV19, the J gene TRBJ2-1, with D perhaps being TRBD1 or TRBD2 (5 bases each). The length of the CDR3 is 16 residues. Germline lookup yields CDR1 LNHDA and CDR2 SQIVND (reference sequence). V gave up 2 bases and J gave up 2 bases, with 13 bases separating them. The CDR3 nucleotides read TGTGCCAGTAGTATAAGCCGAGGGGCTGCCTACAATGAGCAGTTCTTC. It translates to CASSISRGAAYNEQFF.

This clonotype was recorded a few times. This sequence may be a read error, since a much larger clone differs from it by one base. The chain has TRBV27 and TRBJ1-1, with TRBD1 as a possible D gene (6 bases). Per germline, CDR1 MNHEY and CDR2 SMNVEV (reference sequence). CDR3 length: 14 residues. The V gene lost 3 bases and the J gene lost 6 bases, with 14 bases spanning the gap. The chain's CDR3 is CASSLTGPPSEAFF. CDR3 in DNA: TGTGCCAGCAGTTTGACAGGCCCTCCTTCTGAAGCTTTCTTT.